This TCR beta chain was identified during a study of CD8 T cells in ankylosing spondylitis. There are many counts of this clonotype. Each CDR3 protein is one row after TCRdb ran MiXCR on the 5' RACE reads. The sample carries some 29,000 distinct CDR3 sequences, roughly 7.9% recorded once. Germline values: CDR1 LGHNA, CDR2 YNFKEQ. CDR3 length: 16 residues. The V gene end was trimmed by 0 bases and the J gene end by 3 bases; junction bases not matched to a gene: 1. The source is a male donor with ankylosing spondylitis or in good health (not recorded which). Specimen: blood, either unsorted or a sorted T cell fraction (not recorded which). The rearrangement uses TRBV4-2 and TRBJ2-1; 11 positions agree with TRBD2. The CDR3 DNA is TGTGCCAGCAGCCAAGAGACTAGCGGGAACTACAATGAGCAGTTCTTC. Protein sequence: CASSQETSGNYNEQFF.